A single sample is the source of the 15 T cell receptor beta chains below, sequenced in a study of blood T cell repertoires in COVID-19. Data came from immunoSEQ multiplex PCR; TCRdb stores just in-frame clones and leaves some out. The table shows 65,000 to 95,000 clones, with 78% occurring only once. The sequenced sample consisted of peripheral blood. The receptors originated from a human donor in a cohort sampled during active COVID-19.

This clone was seen a few times. The chain uses TRBV4-3 and TRBJ2-3; TRBD2 matches 7 bases. Trimming at V came to 4 bases and at J to 5 bases, leaving 3 bases not matched to a gene. Germline values: CDR1 LGHNA, CDR2 YSLEER. The CDR3 spans 13 residues. The DNA of the CDR3 is TGCGCCAGCAGCCCGGGAGGCGGAGATACGCAGTATTTT. Its translation is CASSPGGGDTQYF.

Concerning this clone: One junction end does not reproduce the germline sequence, and a read error may be involved. The chain has TRBV5-8 and TRBJ1-1, with 8 bases aligning to TRBD1. The germline gives CDR1 SGHTS, CDR2 YDEGEE. This CDR3 has 10 residues. CDR3 loop: CASRQKQGDF. The CDR3 nucleotides are TGTGCCAGCAGGCAAAAACAGGGGGACTTT.

V usage is TRBV19 and J usage is TRBJ2-7, with D possibly matching TRBD1 (6 bases). The V end was cut by 9 bases, the J end by 4 bases, with 19 bases between. Germline values: CDR1 LNHDA, CDR2 SQIVND (reference sequence). The CDR3 consists of 14 residues. CDR3 in amino acids: CARRPGQSRYEQYV. The CDR3 nucleotides are TGTGCCAGGAGACCTGGACAGTCCCGATACGAGCAGTACGTC.

This chain connects TRBV11-3 to TRBJ2-1; TRBD2 matches at 12 bases. CDR1 and CDR2 (germline): SGHNT, YENEEA. With 2 bases clipped from V and 4 bases from J, the junction kept 9 bases outside the gene matches. CDR3 size: 18 residues. The CDR3 DNA follows: TGTGCCAGCAGCTTATGGACTTCGGGACTAGCGGGTTACAATGAGCAGTTCTTC. It specifies CASSLWTSGLAGYNEQFF.

The chain recombines TRBV28 with TRBJ1-2; 10 nucleotides agree with TRBD1. With V trimmed by 6 bases and J by 2 bases, 9 bases remained unmatched. The CDR3 contains 16 residues. CDR1 is MDHEN and CDR2 is SYDVKM in the germline V gene. CDR3 DNA: TGTGCCAGCAGGACAGGGGGCACGGGTGACAACTATGGCTACACCTTC. Translation: CASRTGGTGDNYGYTF.

The rearrangement uses TRBV6-1 and TRBJ1-3, with D unclear. The CDR3 is 16 residues long. The germline V gene encodes CDR1 MNHNS and CDR2 SASEGT. V was trimmed by 0 bases and J by 0 bases, leaving 9 bases between them. CDR3 DNA: TGTGCCAGCAGTGAAGCGCCGGGGATCTCTGGAAACACCATATATTTT. This translates into CASSEAPGISGNTIYF.

CDR3 DNA sequence: TGTGCCAGCAGCGGAGCCCATACAGGGGTCTACGAGCAGTACGTC. Its translation: CASSGAHTGVYEQYV. This rearrangement joins TRBV11-3 to TRBJ2-7; 7 nucleotides agree with TRBD1. Germline CDR1 reads SGHNT; CDR2 reads YENEEA. The CDR3 loop spans 15 amino acids. The junction had 10 bases not matched to a gene; V was cut back by 5 bases and J by 3 bases.

The genes are TRBV9 and TRBJ2-3, with TRBD2 matching 8 bases. Germline V lookup: CDR1 SGDLS, CDR2 YYNGEE. With V trimmed by 1 base and J by 2 bases, 3 bases remained unmatched. The CDR3 has 15 residues. The CDR3 region is CASSVSGGATDTQYF. The CDR3 DNA reads as TGTGCCAGCAGCGTATCGGGGGGGGCCACAGATACGCAGTATTTT.

The J gene is TRBJ1-1, the V gene TRBV24-1; 8 nucleotides line up with TRBD1. V was pared by 4 bases and J by 8 bases, with 8 bases of the junction left unmatched. The CDR3 is 14 amino acids. Looked up from germline, CDR1 is KGHDR and CDR2 is SFDVKD. The CDR3 bases are TGTGCCACCAGTGAGAGGACAGGGAGGGACGAAGCTTTCTTT. Amino acid sequence: CATSERTGRDEAFF.

The gene calls are TRBV3-1 (or the pseudogene TRBV3-2) and TRBJ1-3; D is uncertain. Germline CDR1 is LGHDT and CDR2 is YNNKEL (reference sequence). This CDR3 has 15 amino acids. V was cut by 6 bases and J by 0 bases, with 12 bases left in between. For the CDR3, the DNA is TGTGCCAGCAGTCGCACACCTTCCTCTGGAAACACCATATATTTT. This translates into CASSRTPSSGNTIYF.

The genes are TRBV24-1 and TRBJ1-4; tentatively, D is TRBD1 (6 bases). V was cut by 3 bases and J by 6 bases, with 13 bases left in between. Germline-derived CDR1 and CDR2 are KGHDR and SFDVKD. The length of the CDR3 is 15 residues. Written as DNA, the CDR3 is TGTGCCACCAGTGATGCAGGGGCGAACGATGAAAAACTGTTTTTT. It translates to CATSDAGANDEKLFF.

This clone came up a few times. The chain couples TRBV5-8 to TRBJ2-7; 9 bases are a match to TRBD1. Trimming took 4 bases from V and 2 from J; bases not matched to a gene: 7. Germline V gene data show CDR1 as SGHTS and CDR2 as YDEGEE. The CDR3 is 15 amino acids. The CDR3: CASSLPDRGPYEQYF. CDR3 bases: TGTGCCAGCAGCCTCCCGGACAGGGGCCCCTACGAGCAGTACTTC. Full variable domain (missing parts from reference TRBV5-8 and TRBJ2-7): EAGVTQSPTHLIKTRGQQATLRCSPISGHTSVYWYQQALGLGLQFLLWYDEGEERNRGNFPPRFSGRQFPNYSSELNVNALELEDSALYLCASSLPDRGPYEQYFGPGTRLTVT.

This clone was observed a handful of times. The chain carries TRBV6-1 and TRBJ2-7; TRBD1 aligns across 8 bases. Germline CDR1 and CDR2: MNHNS and SASEGT. The CDR3 is made up of 15 amino acids. Losses at the gene ends were 1 base for V and 2 bases for J; bases not matched to a gene: 4. The CDR3 DNA reads as TGTGCCAGCAGTGAAGAGGCAGGGGGCACCTACGAGCAGTACTTC. Protein: CASSEEAGGTYEQYF.

The rearrangement joins TRBV6-6 to TRBJ1-2, with TRBD1 matching 8 bases. The germline gives CDR1 MNHNY, CDR2 SVGAGI (reference sequence). The CDR3 has 14 residues. The V and J ends lost 6 bases and 8 bases, in that order; junction bases with no gene match: 11. In DNA, the CDR3 is TGTGCCAGCAGCCGTCAACAGGGGGTGAAGGGCTACACCTTC. Amino acids: CASSRQQGVKGYTF.

The V call is TRBV27, the J call TRBJ2-1; the match to TRBD1 covers 7 bases. Germline-derived CDR1 and CDR2 are MNHEY and SMNVEV (reference sequence). Losses at the gene ends were 10 bases for V and 3 bases for J; bases not matched to a gene: 3. CDR3 length: 12 residues. The CDR3: CATGTVYNEQFF. The CDR3 DNA sequence: TGTGCCACAGGGACAGTCTACAATGAGCAGTTCTTC.